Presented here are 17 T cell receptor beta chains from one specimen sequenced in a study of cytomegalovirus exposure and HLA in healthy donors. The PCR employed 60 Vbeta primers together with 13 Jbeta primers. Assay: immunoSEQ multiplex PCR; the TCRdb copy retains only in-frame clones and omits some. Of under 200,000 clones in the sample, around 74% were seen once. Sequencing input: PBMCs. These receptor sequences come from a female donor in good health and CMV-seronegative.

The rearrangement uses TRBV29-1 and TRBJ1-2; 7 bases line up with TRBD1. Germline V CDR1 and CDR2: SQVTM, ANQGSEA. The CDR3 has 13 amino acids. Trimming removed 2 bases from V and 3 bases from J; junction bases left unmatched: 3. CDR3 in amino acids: CSVETGVDYGYTF. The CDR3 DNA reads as TGCAGCGTTGAAACAGGGGTAGACTATGGCTACACCTTC.

This CDR3 reads CASSAQGQDSGNTIYF. The CDR3 bases are TGTGCCAGCAGCGCACAGGGACAGGACTCTGGAAACACCATATATTTT. The chain uses TRBV9 and TRBJ1-3, with 8 bases that match TRBD1. Germline CDR1 reads SGDLS; CDR2 reads YYNGEE. Trimming cost V 3 bases and J 0 bases; bases outside gene matches: 5. The CDR3 contains 16 residues.

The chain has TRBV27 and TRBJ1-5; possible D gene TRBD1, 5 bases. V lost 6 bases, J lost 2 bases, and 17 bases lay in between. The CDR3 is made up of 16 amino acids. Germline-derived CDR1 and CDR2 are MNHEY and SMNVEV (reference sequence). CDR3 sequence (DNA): TGTGCCAGCAGCCCCTCTGGAGGGGTGGGCAATCAGCCCCAGCATTTT. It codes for CASSPSGGVGNQPQHF.

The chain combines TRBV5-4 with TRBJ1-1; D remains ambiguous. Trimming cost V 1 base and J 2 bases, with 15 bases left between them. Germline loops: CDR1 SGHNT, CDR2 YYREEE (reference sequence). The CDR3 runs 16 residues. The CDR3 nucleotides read TGTGCCAGCAGCTTGCCGAACCAGGCTTTCAACACTGAAGCTTTCTTT. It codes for CASSLPNQAFNTEAFF.

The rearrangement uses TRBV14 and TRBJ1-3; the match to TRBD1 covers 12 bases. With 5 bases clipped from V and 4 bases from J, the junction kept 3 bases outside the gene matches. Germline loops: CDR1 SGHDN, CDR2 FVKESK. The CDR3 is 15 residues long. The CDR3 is CASSVGTGGGNTIYF. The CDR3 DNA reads TGTGCCAGCAGCGTCGGGACAGGGGGCGGAAACACCATATATTTT. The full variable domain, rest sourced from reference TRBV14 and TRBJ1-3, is EAGVTQFPSHSVIEKGQTVTLRCDPISGHDNLYWYRRVMGKEIKFLLHFVKESKQDESGMPNNRFLAERTGGTYSTLKVQPAELEDSGVYFCASSVGTGGGNTIYFGEGSWLTVV.

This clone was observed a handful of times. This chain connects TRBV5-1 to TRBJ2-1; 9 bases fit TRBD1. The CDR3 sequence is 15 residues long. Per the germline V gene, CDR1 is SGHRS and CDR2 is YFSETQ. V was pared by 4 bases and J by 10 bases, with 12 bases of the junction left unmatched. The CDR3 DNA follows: TGCGCCAGCAGCATCGGGGGACAGGGTGTGAGCGAGCAGTTCTTC. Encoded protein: CASSIGGQGVSEQFF. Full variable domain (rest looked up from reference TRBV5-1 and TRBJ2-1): KAGVTQTPRYLIKTRGQQVTLSCSPISGHRSVSWYQQTPGQGLQFLFEYFSETQRNKGNFPGRFSGRQFSNSRSEMNVSTLELGDSALYLCASSIGGQGVSEQFFGPGTRLTVL.

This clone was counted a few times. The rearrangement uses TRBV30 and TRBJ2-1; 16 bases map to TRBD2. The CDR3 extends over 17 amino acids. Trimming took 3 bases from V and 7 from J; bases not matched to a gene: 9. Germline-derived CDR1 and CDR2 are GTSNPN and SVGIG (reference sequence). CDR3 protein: CAWSEGLAGGPENEQFF. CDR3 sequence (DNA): TGTGCCTGGAGCGAGGGACTAGCGGGGGGGCCGGAGAATGAGCAGTTCTTC.

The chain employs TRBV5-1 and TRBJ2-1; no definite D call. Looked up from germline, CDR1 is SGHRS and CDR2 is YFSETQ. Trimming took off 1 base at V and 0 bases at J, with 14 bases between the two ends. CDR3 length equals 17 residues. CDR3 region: CASSLLLMSRSYNEQFF. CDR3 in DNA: TGCGCCAGCAGCTTGTTGCTGATGAGTCGCTCCTACAATGAGCAGTTCTTC.

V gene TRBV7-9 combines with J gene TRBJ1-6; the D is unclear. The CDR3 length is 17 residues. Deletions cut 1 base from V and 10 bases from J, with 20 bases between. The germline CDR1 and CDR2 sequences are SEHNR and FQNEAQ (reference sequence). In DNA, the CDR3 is TGTGCCAGCAGCTTAGTCGGGATCAGCTGGGAAGGGTCACCCCTCCACTTT. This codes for CASSLVGISWEGSPLHF.

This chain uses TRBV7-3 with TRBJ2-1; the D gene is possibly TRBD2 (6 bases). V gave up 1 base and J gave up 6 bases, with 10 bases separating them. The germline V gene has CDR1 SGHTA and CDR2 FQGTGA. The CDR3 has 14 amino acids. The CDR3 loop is CASSLIPSVNEQFF. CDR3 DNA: TGTGCCAGCAGCTTAATTCCTAGCGTCAATGAGCAGTTCTTC. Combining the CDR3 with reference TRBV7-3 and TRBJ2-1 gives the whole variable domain GAGVSQTPSNKVTEKGKYVELRCDPISGHTALYWYRQSLGQGPEFLIYFQGTGAADDSGLPNDRFFAVRPEGSVSTLKIQRTERGDSAVYLCASSLIPSVNEQFFGPGTRLTVL.

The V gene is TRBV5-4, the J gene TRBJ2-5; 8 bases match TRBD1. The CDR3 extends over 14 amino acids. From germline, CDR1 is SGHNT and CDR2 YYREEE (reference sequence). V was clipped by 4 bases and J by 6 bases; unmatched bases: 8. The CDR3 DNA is TGTGCCAGCAGCCGCCGACAGGGGACGAAGACCCAGTACTTC. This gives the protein CASSRRQGTKTQYF.

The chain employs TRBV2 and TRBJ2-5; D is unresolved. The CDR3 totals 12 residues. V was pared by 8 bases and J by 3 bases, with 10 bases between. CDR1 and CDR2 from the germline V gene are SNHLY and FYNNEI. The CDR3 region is CASPRSKETQYF. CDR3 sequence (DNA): TGTGCCAGCCCTCGGAGTAAAGAGACCCAGTACTTC.

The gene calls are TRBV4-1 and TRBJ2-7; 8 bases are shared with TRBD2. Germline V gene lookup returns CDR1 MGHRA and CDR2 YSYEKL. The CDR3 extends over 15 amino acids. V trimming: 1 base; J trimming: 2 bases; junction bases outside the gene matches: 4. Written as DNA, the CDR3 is TGCGCCAGCAGCCAAGGACCGGGGGGGCCCTACGAGCAGTACTTC. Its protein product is CASSQGPGGPYEQYF.

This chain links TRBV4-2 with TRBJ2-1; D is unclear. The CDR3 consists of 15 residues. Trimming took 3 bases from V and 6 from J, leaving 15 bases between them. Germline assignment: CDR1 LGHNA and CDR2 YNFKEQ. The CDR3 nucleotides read TGTGCCAGCAGCCATTCATCTGGGCCTACCAATGAGCAGTTCTTC. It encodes CASSHSSGPTNEQFF.

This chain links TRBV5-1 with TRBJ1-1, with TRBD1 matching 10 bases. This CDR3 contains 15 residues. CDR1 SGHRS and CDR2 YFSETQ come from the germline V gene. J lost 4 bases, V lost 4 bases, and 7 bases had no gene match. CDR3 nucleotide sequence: TGCGCCAGCAGCCCGGGGACAGGGGTTACCACTGAAGCTTTCTTT. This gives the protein CASSPGTGVTTEAFF.

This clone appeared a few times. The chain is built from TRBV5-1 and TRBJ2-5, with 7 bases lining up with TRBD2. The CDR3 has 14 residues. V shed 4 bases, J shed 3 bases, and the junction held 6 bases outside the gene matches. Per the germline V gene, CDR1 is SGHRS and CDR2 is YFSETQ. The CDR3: CASSPRAGEETQYF. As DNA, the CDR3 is TGCGCCAGCAGCCCCCGGGCGGGAGAAGAGACCCAGTACTTC.

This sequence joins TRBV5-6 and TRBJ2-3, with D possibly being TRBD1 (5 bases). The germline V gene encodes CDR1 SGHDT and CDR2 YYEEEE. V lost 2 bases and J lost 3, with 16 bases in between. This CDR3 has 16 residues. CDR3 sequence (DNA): TGTGCCAGCAGCTTACAATGGGGCCTAGGGACAGATACGCAGTATTTT. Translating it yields CASSLQWGLGTDTQYF.